The clone carrying this TCR beta chain was seen a handful of times. Its target is not known. This record belongs to a study of regulatory T cells in long-lasting Graves disease. Broader study findings: Repertoires from persistent disease leaned toward TRBV28, TRBJ1-2 and TRBJ2-5.

In building TCR beta libraries, iRepertoire HTBI primers were used together with Arm-PCR of CDR3 regions. TCRdb independently ran MiXCR on the multiplex PCR reads; one entry per CDR3 protein. Found here are more than 400,000 distinct CDR3 sequences, roughly 15% of them singletons; the top ten hold 12%. The time point denotes: newly diagnosed GD, antithyroid drugs for less than 3 months. RNA from PBMCs was the source of the TCR library. Germline CDR1 is SGHRS and CDR2 is YFSETQ. The V end was cut by 0 bases, the J end by 2 bases, with 15 bases between. The CDR3 length is 16 residues. Separately, the same data were catalogued under a study of T cells in Graves' hyperthyroidism and ophthalmopathy. That study adds: Patients aged 18 to 65 with hyperthyroidism were newly diagnosed, with duration under 2 months.

The chain combines TRBV5-1 with TRBJ2-7; possible D gene TRBD1, 5 bases. This clonotype originated in a man between 35 and 55 years old with Graves disease. The material was peripheral blood mononuclear cells (PBMCs), obtained at new diagnosis, from a patient treated with antithyroid drugs. The CDR3: CASSLDGHATTYEQYF. The CDR3 nucleotides read TGCGCCAGCAGCTTGGATGGACACGCAACAACCTACGAGCAGTACTTC.